Below are 12 T cell receptor beta chains sequenced from a single sample in a study of long-term antiretroviral therapy in people with HIV. Samples were assayed with immunoSEQ v3.0 at survey level. Sequencing used immunoSEQ multiplex PCR; TCRdb keeps in-frame clones, though not all of them. The sample carries about 16,000 clones, around four fifths recorded once. The material sequenced was unsorted PBMCs, taken nearly 2.6 years before starting antiretroviral therapy. All receptors come from a woman aged 45-65 years with HIV.

The V gene is TRBV7-9, the J gene TRBJ1-1; D is possibly TRBD1 (5 bases). The CDR3 is 14 residues long. The V gene's germline CDR1 is SEHNR and CDR2 FQNEAQ (reference sequence). The ends were cut back, 1 base at V and 8 bases at J, with 14 bases in the middle. Here the CDR3 DNA reads TGTGCCAGCAGCTTAGGTGGGACGGTCGACGAAGCTTTCTTT. Amino acids: CASSLGGTVDEAFF.

This clone counts as large. The rearrangement uses TRBV5-1 and TRBJ1-1; no clear D gene. This CDR3 has 13 amino acids. CDR1 is SGHRS, CDR2 YFSETQ, per germline. Trimming took 4 bases from V and 7 from J, leaving 14 bases between them. CDR3 region: CASSPPGSDEAFF. The CDR3 coding sequence is TGCGCCAGCAGCCCCCCGGGTAGCGATGAAGCTTTCTTT.

J is TRBJ1-6 and V is TRBV30; D uncertain. V dropped 1 base and J dropped 9 bases, with 4 bases sitting between them. CDR1 and CDR2 from the germline V gene are GTSNPN and SVGIG (reference sequence). This CDR3 contains 11 residues. The CDR3 spells CAWSDGSPLHF. For the CDR3, the DNA is TGTGCCTGGAGTGACGGTTCACCCCTCCACTTT. Filled out from reference TRBV30 and TRBJ1-6, the complete variable domain reads SQTIHQWPATLVQPVGSPLSLECTVEGTSNPNLYWYRQAAGRGLQLLFYSVGIGQISSEVPQNLSASRPQDRQFILSSKKLLLSDSGFYLCAWSDGSPLHFGNGTRLTVT.

The chain combines TRBV27 with TRBJ1-2; D is unresolved. V was clipped by 6 bases and J by 4 bases, with 21 bases between them. The germline gives CDR1 MNHEY, CDR2 SMNVEV (reference sequence). This CDR3 has 16 amino acids. CDR3 bases: TGTGCCAGCAGCCAATCTCCGGACCATTCAGGCTATGGCTACACCTTC. Its translation: CASSQSPDHSGYGYTF.

V and J are TRBV13 and TRBJ2-3; 8 bases fit TRBD2. Unmatched junction bases numbered 11, after V lost 5 bases and J lost 4 bases. This CDR3 region has 16 residues. CDR1 is PRHDT, CDR2 FYEKMQ, per germline (reference sequence). The CDR3 DNA follows: TGTGCCAGCAGCCCTCCCCTCGGACTAGCCTCAGATACGCAGTATTTT. This codes for CASSPPLGLASDTQYF.

The gene calls are TRBV12-1 and TRBJ2-5. TRBV12-1 is termed a pseudogene. The CDR3 is 14 residues long. The chain's CDR3 is CASPGGVMAETQYF. The CDR3 DNA follows: TGTGCCAGTCCTGGTGGGGTTATGGCCGAGACCCAGTACTTC.

CDR3 sequence (DNA): TGTGCCAGCTCACCAAGGACTCCCGGCGGGGATGAGCAGTTCTTC. Translated: CASSPRTPGGDEQFF. This chain joins TRBV18 and TRBJ2-1; maybe TRBD2 (6 bases). The germline V gene encodes CDR1 KGHSH and CDR2 LQKENI. The V gene lost 2 bases and the J gene lost 8 bases, with 16 bases spanning the gap. The CDR3 totals 15 residues.

Within the sample, this clone is medium-sized. J is TRBJ2-2 and V is TRBV19; tentative D call: TRBD1 (6 bases). Trimming took 6 bases from V and 5 from J, leaving 16 bases between them. Germline lookup yields CDR1 LNHDA and CDR2 SQIVND (reference sequence). The CDR3 length is 15 residues. Here the CDR3 DNA reads TGTGCCAGTAGAGAACAGGGTACTGAGACCGGGGAGCTGTTTTTT. Translation gives CASREQGTETGELFF.

CDR3 in amino acids: CASSPRDRTLQETQYF. CDR3 nucleotides: TGTGCCAGCTCACCACGAGACAGGACTCTCCAAGAGACCCAGTACTTC. This rearrangement joins TRBV18 to TRBJ2-5; TRBD1 might be the D (6 bases). This CDR3 comprises 16 residues. Deletions cut 1 base from V and 1 base from J, with 13 bases between. Germline V lookup: CDR1 KGHSH, CDR2 LQKENI.

CDR3 region: CASSRFSGELFF. The CDR3 bases are TGCGCCAGCAGCCGCTTTTCCGGGGAGCTGTTTTTT. The chain is built from TRBV4-1 and TRBJ2-2; D is uncertain. V lost 4 bases to trimming and J lost 6 bases, with 6 bases between them. CDR3 length: 12 amino acids. Germline-derived CDR1 and CDR2 are MGHRA and YSYEKL.

The V and J genes are TRBV7-2 and TRBJ2-1, with D perhaps matching TRBD2 (6 bases). This CDR3 contains 13 residues. With 7 bases removed from V and 5 bases from J, the gap between germline ends came to 12 bases. Germline values: CDR1 SGHTA, CDR2 FQGNSA. The CDR3 sequence: CASTPTRDNEQFF. CDR3 coding DNA: TGTGCCAGCACCCCGACTAGAGACAATGAGCAGTTCTTC.

This clone was picked up a small number of times. The chain joins TRBV7-9 to TRBJ2-7; 9 bases match TRBD2. This CDR3 has 16 amino acids. V shed 5 bases, J shed 2 bases, and the junction held 10 bases outside the gene matches. The germline V gene encodes CDR1 SEHNR and CDR2 FQNEAQ (reference sequence). CDR3 sequence (DNA): TGTGCCAGCAGCCCCTCTAGCGGGGCGTCGACCTACGAGCAGTACTTC. Translating gives CASSPSSGASTYEQYF.